Listed below are T cell receptor beta chains from one sample, sequenced in a study of beta chain features in type 1 diabetes. Using immunoSEQ multiplex PCR, the repertoire was profiled, and TCRdb retains in-frame clones only, with some absent. Counted here are about 280,000 clones, approximately 16% occurring once; the ten biggest clones make up roughly 0.015%. The sequenced sample consisted of naive CD4+ T cells from blood. The receptors come from a man between 18 and 29 years old with type 1 diabetes. The CDR3 runs from the conserved cysteine through the conserved F or W. D genes are given only for firm matches. A clone size is listed for some rows: how often the clone was seen (once, few, many), or a class if it is expanded.

TRBV7-9	TRBJ1-2	.	.	CASNWEGDGYTF	TGTGCCAGCAACTGGGAGGGAGATGGCTACACCTTC
TRBV27	TRBJ2-1	.	.	CASREQGRDYNEQFF	TGTGCCAGCAGGGAACAGGGGCGGGACTACAATGAGCAGTTCTTC
TRBV11-2	TRBJ2-7	few	TRBD1	CASSSSPGQGREQYF	TGTGCCAGCAGCAGTTCCCCGGGACAGGGGCGCGAGCAGTACTTC
TRBV30	TRBJ2-5	few	.	CAWGGYEETQYF	TGTGCCTGGGGGGGGTACGAAGAGACCCAGTACTTC
TRBV30	TRBJ2-1	few	TRBD2	CAWRGLAAYNEQFF	TGTGCCTGGAGGGGACTAGCGGCCTACAATGAGCAGTTCTTC
TRBV2	TRBJ1-1	few	TRBD1	CASSRQGGTEAFF	TGTGCCAGCAGTAGACAGGGAGGCACTGAAGCTTTCTTT
TRBV18	TRBJ2-5	few	.	CASSPSVETQYF	TGTGCCAGCTCACCTAGTGTCGAGACCCAGTACTTC
TRBV2	TRBJ2-2	few	.	CASSRDSTGELFF	TGTGCCAGCAGTAGGGACTCCACCGGGGAGCTGTTTTTT
TRBV5-5	TRBJ1-2	.	.	CASSSNTHSGGYTF	TGTGCCAGCAGCTCGAATACGCACTCGGGTGGCTACACCTTC
TRBV5-1	TRBJ2-5	.	.	CASSLDPGGETQYF	TGCGCCAGCAGCTTGGATCCGGGCGGGGAGACCCAGTACTTC